This TCR beta chain was identified in a study of regulatory T cells in long-lasting Graves disease. For the study at large: Graves' patients with a new diagnosis had received antithyroid drugs under 3 months.

Library construction for TCR beta used iRepertoire HTBI primers and Arm-PCR of CDR3 regions. Original analysis: Overall, samples carried 62 TRBV and more than 13 TRBJ segments. TCRdb itself ran the multiplex PCR reads through MiXCR, one entry per CDR3 protein. These V and J calls originate from TCRdb's pipeline instead of the authors' own analysis. The sample contains approximately 440,000 distinct CDR3 sequences, roughly 16% of which appear only once. On this clonotype: Its antigen remains unknown.

As to time point: newly diagnosed GD, antithyroid drugs for less than 3 months. Following extraction of RNA from PBMCs, that RNA was used to make the TCR library. This CDR3 has 16 residues. CDR1 is DFQATT and CDR2 is SNEGSKA in the germline V gene (reference sequence). Trimming at V came to 3 bases and at J to 3 bases, leaving 11 bases not matched to a gene. Findings and limits, study-wide: New patients shared 750 to 1,000 public clonotypes, fewer than the 2,741 shared by persistent patients.

The same sample was also used in a study of T cells in Graves' hyperthyroidism and ophthalmopathy. This second study notes: A 13 V-J model separated ophthalmopathy from stable hyperthyroidism.

The receptor's source is a man aged 35-49 years with Graves disease. The starting material was peripheral blood mononuclear cells (PBMCs), obtained at new diagnosis, from a patient treated with antithyroid drugs. The chain combines TRBV20-1 with TRBJ2-3; 8 positions agree with TRBD2. CDR3 residues: CSASRLAGRDTDTQYF. In DNA form, the CDR3 reads TGCAGTGCTAGTCGGTTAGCGGGACGGGATACAGATACGCAGTATTTT.